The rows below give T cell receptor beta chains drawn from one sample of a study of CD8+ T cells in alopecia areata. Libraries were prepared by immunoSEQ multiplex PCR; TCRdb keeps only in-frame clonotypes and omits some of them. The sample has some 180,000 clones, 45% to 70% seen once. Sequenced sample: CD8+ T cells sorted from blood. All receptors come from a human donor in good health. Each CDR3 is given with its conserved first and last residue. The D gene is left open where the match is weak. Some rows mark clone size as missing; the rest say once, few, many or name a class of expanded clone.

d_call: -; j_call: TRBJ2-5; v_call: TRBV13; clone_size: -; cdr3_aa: CASSQGRGPQETQYF; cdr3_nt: TGTGCCAGCAGTCAAGGGCGGGGCCCCCAAGAGACCCAGTACTTC
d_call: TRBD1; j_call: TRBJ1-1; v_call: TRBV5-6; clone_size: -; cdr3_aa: CASSFRDRGLRVEAFF; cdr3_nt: TGTGCCAGCAGCTTCCGGGACAGGGGTCTTCGTGTTGAAGCTTTCTTT
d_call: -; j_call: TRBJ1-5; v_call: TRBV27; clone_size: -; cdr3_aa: CASSLRGYNQPQHF; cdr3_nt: TGTGCCAGCAGTCTGCGGGGGTACAATCAGCCCCAGCATTTT
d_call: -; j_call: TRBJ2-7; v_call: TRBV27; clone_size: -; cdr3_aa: CASSTDPYEQYF; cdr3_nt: TGTGCCAGCAGTACGGACCCCTACGAGCAGTACTTC
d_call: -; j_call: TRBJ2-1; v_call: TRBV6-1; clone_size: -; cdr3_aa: CASSEASSYYNEQFF; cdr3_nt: TGTGCCAGCAGTGAAGCATCCTCCTACTACAATGAGCAGTTCTTC
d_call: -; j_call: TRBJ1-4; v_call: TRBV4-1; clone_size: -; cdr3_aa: CASSQPGQLNEKLFF; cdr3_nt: TGCGCCAGCAGCCAACCTGGACAGTTAAATGAAAAACTGTTTTTT
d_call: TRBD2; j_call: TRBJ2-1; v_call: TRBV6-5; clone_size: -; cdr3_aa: CASSYGGGYNEQFF; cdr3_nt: TGTGCCAGCAGTTACGGGGGGGGCTACAATGAGCAGTTCTTC
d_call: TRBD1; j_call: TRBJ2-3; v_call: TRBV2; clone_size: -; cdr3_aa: CASSEARQGRTDTQYF; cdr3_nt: TGTGCCAGCAGTGAAGCGCGACAGGGGAGGACAGATACGCAGTATTTT
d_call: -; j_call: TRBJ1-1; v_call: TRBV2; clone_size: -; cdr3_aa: CASSDTSGTEAFF; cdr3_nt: TGTGCCAGCAGTGATACATCCGGGACTGAAGCTTTCTTT
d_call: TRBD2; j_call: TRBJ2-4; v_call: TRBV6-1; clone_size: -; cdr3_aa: CASSGLTSGANIQYF; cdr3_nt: TGTGCCAGCAGTGGGCTGACTAGCGGGGCAAACATTCAGTACTTC
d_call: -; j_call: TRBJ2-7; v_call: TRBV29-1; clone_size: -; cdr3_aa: CSVEVSAGRRYEQYF; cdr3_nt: TGCAGCGTTGAAGTTTCCGCGGGGCGAAGGTACGAGCAGTACTTC
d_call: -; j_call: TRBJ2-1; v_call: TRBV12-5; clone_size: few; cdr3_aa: CASGVPDRYNEQFF; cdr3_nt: TGTGCTAGTGGCGTTCCGGACAGATACAATGAGCAGTTCTTC
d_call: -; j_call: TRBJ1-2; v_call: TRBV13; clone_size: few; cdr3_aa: CASSLGNSYGYTF; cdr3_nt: TGTGCCAGCAGCTTGGGGAACTCCTATGGCTACACCTTC
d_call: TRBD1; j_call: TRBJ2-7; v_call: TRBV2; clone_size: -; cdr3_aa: CASSSTGGEAYEQYF; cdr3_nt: TGTGCCAGCAGCTCGACAGGGGGAGAGGCCTACGAGCAGTACTTC
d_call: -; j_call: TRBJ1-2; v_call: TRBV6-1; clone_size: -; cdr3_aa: CASSDRTSFPYGYTF; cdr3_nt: TGTGCCAGCAGTGATCGGACATCGTTTCCCTATGGCTACACCTTC
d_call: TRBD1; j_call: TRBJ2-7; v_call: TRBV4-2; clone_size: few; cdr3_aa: CASSQSPRETGVAEQYF; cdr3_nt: TGTGCCAGCAGCCAATCCCCCCGAGAGACAGGGGTTGCCGAGCAGTACTTC
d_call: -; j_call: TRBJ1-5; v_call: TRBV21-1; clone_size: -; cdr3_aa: CASSNPQFGAGSNQPQHF; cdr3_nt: -
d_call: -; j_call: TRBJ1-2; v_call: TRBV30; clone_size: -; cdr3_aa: CAWEGTPNYGYTF; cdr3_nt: TGTGCCTGGGAGGGTACCCCTAACTATGGCTACACCTTC
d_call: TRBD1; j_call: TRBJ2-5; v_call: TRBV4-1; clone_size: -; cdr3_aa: CASSHETGVGETQYF; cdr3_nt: TGCGCCAGCAGCCACGAGACAGGGGTAGGAGAGACCCAGTACTTC
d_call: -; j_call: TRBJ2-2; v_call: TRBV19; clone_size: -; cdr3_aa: CASSIPGELFF; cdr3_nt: TGTGCCAGTAGTATTCCCGGGGAGCTGTTTTTT
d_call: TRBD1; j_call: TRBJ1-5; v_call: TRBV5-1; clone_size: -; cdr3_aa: CASSLGTGDQPQHF; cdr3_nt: TGCGCCAGCAGCTTGGGGACAGGGGATCAGCCCCAGCATTTT
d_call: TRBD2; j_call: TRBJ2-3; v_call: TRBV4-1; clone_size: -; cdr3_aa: CASSQEAGAGGPGDTQYF; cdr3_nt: TGCGCCAGCAGCCAAGAGGCAGGGGCGGGGGGCCCCGGGGATACGCAGTATTTT
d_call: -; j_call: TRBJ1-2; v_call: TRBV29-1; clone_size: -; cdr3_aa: CSVEEERVNGYTF; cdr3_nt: TGCAGCGTTGAAGAGGAAAGGGTCAATGGCTACACCTTC
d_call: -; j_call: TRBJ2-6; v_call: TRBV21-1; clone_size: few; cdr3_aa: CASSALKGRGANVLTF; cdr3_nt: TGTGCCAGCAGCGCCTTGAAAGGGCGCGGGGCCAACGTCCTGACTTTC
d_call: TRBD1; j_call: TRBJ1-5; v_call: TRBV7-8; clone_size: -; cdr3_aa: CASTLGQSNQPQHF; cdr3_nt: TGTGCCAGCACCCTGGGACAGAGCAATCAGCCCCAGCATTTT
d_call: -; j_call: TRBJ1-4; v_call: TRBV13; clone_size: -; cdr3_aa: CASSLAGKEKLFF; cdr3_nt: TGTGCCAGCAGCTTAGCCGGGAAGGAAAAACTGTTTTTT
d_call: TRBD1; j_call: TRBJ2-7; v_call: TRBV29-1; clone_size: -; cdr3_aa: CSVGEGQGTYEQYF; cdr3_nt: TGCAGCGTTGGTGAGGGACAGGGAACCTACGAGCAGTACTTC
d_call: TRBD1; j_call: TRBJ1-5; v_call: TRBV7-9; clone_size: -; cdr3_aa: CASSLATGEYQPQHF; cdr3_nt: TGTGCCAGCAGCTTAGCGACAGGGGAGTATCAGCCCCAGCATTTT
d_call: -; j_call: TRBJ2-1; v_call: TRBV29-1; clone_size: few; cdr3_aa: CSVVPGGFEQFF; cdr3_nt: TGCAGCGTTGTACCCGGAGGCTTTGAGCAGTTCTTC
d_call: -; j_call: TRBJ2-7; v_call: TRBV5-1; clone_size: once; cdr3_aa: CASSQDSRTYEQYF; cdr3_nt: TGCGCCAGCAGCCAGGACAGCAGGACCTACGAGCAGTACTTC
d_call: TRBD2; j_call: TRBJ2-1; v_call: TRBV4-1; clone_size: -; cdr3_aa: CASSHPAGGPYNEQFF; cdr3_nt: TGCGCCAGCAGCCACCCAGCGGGGGGGCCTTACAATGAGCAGTTCTTC
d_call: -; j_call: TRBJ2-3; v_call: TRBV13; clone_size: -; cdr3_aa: CASSLGRDTQYF; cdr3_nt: TGTGCCAGCAGCTTAGGGCGAGATACGCAGTATTTT
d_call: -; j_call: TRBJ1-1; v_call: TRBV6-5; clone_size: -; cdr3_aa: CASSYSSTLQAFF; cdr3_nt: TGTGCCAGCAGTTATTCTTCCACCCTTCAAGCTTTCTTT
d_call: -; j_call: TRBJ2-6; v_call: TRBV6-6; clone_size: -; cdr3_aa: CATGGSGANVLTF; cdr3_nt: TGTGCCACTGGGGGCTCTGGGGCCAACGTCCTGACTTTC
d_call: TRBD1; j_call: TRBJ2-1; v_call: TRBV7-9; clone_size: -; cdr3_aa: CASSWPGQGAPHNEQFF; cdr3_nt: TGTGCCAGCAGCTGGCCGGGACAGGGGGCTCCTCACAATGAGCAGTTCTTC
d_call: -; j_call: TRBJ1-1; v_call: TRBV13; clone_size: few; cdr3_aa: CASSPGNTEAFF; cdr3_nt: TGTGCCAGCAGCCCAGGGAACACTGAAGCTTTCTTT
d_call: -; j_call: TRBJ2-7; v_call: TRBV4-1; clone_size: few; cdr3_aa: CASSQEAATYEQYF; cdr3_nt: TGCGCCAGCAGCCAAGAGGCAGCTACCTACGAGCAGTACTTC
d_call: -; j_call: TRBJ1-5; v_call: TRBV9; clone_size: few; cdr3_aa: CASSVGDHSNQPQHF; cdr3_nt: TGTGCCAGCAGCGTAGGGGACCATAGCAATCAGCCCCAGCATTTT
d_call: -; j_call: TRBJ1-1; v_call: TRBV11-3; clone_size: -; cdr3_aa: CASSFQGDGGRQTEAFF; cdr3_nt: TGTGCCAGCAGCTTCCAAGGGGACGGGGGGCGACAGACTGAAGCTTTCTTT
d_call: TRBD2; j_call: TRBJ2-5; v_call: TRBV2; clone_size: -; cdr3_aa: CASSAGLAGAQEETQYF; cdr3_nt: TGTGCCAGCAGCGCAGGACTAGCGGGGGCCCAAGAAGAGACCCAGTACTTC
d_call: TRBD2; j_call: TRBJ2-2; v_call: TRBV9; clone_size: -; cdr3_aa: CASSVASGVDTGELFF; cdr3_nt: TGTGCCAGCAGCGTAGCTAGCGGGGTGGACACCGGGGAGCTGTTTTTT
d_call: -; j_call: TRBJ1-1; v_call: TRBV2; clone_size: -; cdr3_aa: CASSYSLGAFF; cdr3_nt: TGTGCCAGCAGCTATTCCCTTGGCGCTTTCTTT
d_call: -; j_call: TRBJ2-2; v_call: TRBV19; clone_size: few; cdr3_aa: CASSMAARLPLAGELFF; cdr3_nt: TGTGCCAGTAGTATGGCGGCAAGACTTCCCCTTGCCGGGGAGCTGTTTTTT
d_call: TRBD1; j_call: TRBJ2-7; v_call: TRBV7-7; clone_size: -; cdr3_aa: CASSLGQGDYEQYF; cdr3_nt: TGTGCCAGCAGCCTGGGACAGGGTGACTACGAGCAGTACTTC
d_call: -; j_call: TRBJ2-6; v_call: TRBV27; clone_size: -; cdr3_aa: CASSPKGLGNSGANVLTF; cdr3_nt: TGTGCCAGCAGCCCGAAAGGACTCGGCAATTCCGGGGCCAACGTCCTGACTTTC
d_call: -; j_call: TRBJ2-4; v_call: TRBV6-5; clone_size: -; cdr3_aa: CASSYKRGEAKNIQYF; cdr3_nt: TGTGCCAGCAGTTACAAAAGGGGGGAAGCCAAAAACATTCAGTACTTC
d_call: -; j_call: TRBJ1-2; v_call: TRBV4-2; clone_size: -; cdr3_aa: CASSQTPTELGNYGYTF; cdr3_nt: TGTGCCAGCAGCCAAACCCCCACAGAACTCGGGAACTATGGCTACACCTTC
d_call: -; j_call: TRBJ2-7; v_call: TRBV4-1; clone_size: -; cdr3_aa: CASSQAGVDYEQYF; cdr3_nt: TGCGCCAGCAGCCAAGCTGGGGTGGACTACGAGCAGTACTTC
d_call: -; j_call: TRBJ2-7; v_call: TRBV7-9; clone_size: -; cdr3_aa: CASSRNRDYEQYF; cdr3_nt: TGTGCCAGCAGTCGGAACAGGGACTACGAGCAGTACTTC
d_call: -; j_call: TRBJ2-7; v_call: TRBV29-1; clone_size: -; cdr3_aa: CSVVEEGGQYF; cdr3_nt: TGCAGCGTCGTGGAAGAGGGAGGGCAGTACTTC
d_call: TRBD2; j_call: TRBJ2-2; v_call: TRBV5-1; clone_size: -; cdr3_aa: CASRTGLAGPNGELFF; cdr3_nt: TGCGCCAGCAGGACGGGACTAGCGGGACCCAACGGGGAGCTGTTTTTT
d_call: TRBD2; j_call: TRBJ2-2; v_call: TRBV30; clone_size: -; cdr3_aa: CAWSPGTSSGELFF; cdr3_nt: TGTGCCTGGAGTCCAGGGACTAGTTCCGGGGAGCTGTTTTTT